This TCR beta chain was retrieved from a study of early T cells in non-severe SARS-CoV-2 infection. This clonotype came up many times. CDR3 length: 19 residues. Germline lookup yields CDR1 SGHAT and CDR2 FQNNGV. Trimming took 1 base from V and 4 from J; bases not matched to a gene: 14. In the library, individual cDNA molecules carried attached unique molecular identifiers. TCRdb re-called the 5' RACE reads through MiXCR, storing one row per CDR3 protein. The sample yields tens of thousands of distinct CDR3 sequences, approximately 6.9% seen once. The sequence derives from an adult who was a healthcare worker with PCR-confirmed SARS-CoV-2 infection or an uninfected control (not recorded which). The V call is TRBV11-2, the J call TRBJ2-3; 10 nucleotides align to TRBD2. Sequences were derived from whole blood, sampled at baseline. The CDR3 DNA sequence: TGTGCCAGCAGCTTAGTCGGGGTTAGGGCTAGCGGGAGAGCAGATACGCAGTATTTT. Amino acids: CASSLVGVRASGRADTQYF.